The 20 T cell receptor beta chains given below trace back to one sample, sequenced in a study of cytomegalovirus exposure and HLA in healthy donors. The PCR employed 60 Vbeta primers together with 13 Jbeta primers. Clones were sequenced by immunoSEQ multiplex PCR, and TCRdb holds only the in-frame ones, with some missing. The sample includes about 84,000 clones, roughly 61% seen only once; the top ten take roughly 15%. The source material was PBMCs. The receptors were gathered from a middle-aged woman in good health and CMV-seropositive.

The gene calls are TRBV27 and TRBJ1-4; TRBD1 agrees at 9 bases. Germline trimming cut 6 bases from V and 8 bases from J; bases unmatched to any gene: 7. CDR3 length: 14 residues. Germline V gives CDR1 MNHEY, CDR2 SMNVEV (reference sequence). The CDR3 DNA is TGTGCCAGCAGACTACAGGGGGCTGGGGAAAAACTGTTTTTT. This codes for CASRLQGAGEKLFF.

The rearrangement joins TRBV5-8 to TRBJ2-7, with 12 bases lining up with TRBD1. This CDR3 region has 16 residues. Germline trimming cut 4 bases from V and 4 bases from J; bases unmatched to any gene: 9. Germline CDR1 is SGHTS and CDR2 is YDEGEE. The CDR3 DNA reads as TGTGCCAGCAGCCCGGCACAGGGACAGGGGGCTTACGAGCAGTACTTC. It specifies CASSPAQGQGAYEQYF. Full variable domain (outside the CDR3, taken from reference TRBV5-8 and TRBJ2-7): EAGVTQSPTHLIKTRGQQATLRCSPISGHTSVYWYQQALGLGLQFLLWYDEGEERNRGNFPPRFSGRQFPNYSSELNVNALELEDSALYLCASSPAQGQGAYEQYFGPGTRLTVT.

This clone was seen once. The chain joins TRBV27 to TRBJ1-3, with D unclear. CDR1 is MNHEY, CDR2 SMNVEV, per germline (reference sequence). The ends were cut back, 4 bases at V and 2 bases at J, with 9 bases in the middle. The CDR3 extends over 14 amino acids. Here the CDR3 reads CASSSRVTGNTIYF. The CDR3 nucleotides read TGTGCCAGCAGTTCACGGGTTACTGGAAACACCATATATTTT.

The chain combines TRBV29-1 with TRBJ1-1, with D perhaps TRBD1 (5 bases). Per germline, CDR1 SQVTM and CDR2 ANQGSEA. V shed 8 bases and J shed 3 bases, with 16 bases lying between them. The CDR3 is made up of 13 amino acids. The DNA for the CDR3 is TGCAGCTCACACCGAACAGGAGACACTGAAGCTTTCTTT. Translating it yields CSSHRTGDTEAFF.

V is TRBV29-1 and J is TRBJ2-7; tentatively, D is TRBD2 (5 bases). Trimming pared 2 bases from V and 3 bases from J, leaving 23 bases between. Germline assignment: CDR1 SQVTM and CDR2 ANQGSEA. This CDR3 contains 17 residues. The CDR3 loop is CSVENPGGGGSNYEQYF. For the CDR3, the DNA is TGCAGCGTTGAAAACCCCGGAGGAGGTGGTTCTAACTACGAGCAGTACTTC.

A single count supports this clone. The chain links TRBV7-2 to TRBJ1-5; possibly TRBD1 for D (5 bases). The germline V gene has CDR1 SGHTA and CDR2 FQGNSA. This CDR3 region has 15 residues. Trimming removed 1 base at V and 7 bases at J, with 14 bases between. The CDR3 bases are TGTGCCAGCAGCTTAGAGGCACCTCAGGGCCAGCCCCAGCATTTT. Translation gives CASSLEAPQGQPQHF.

The chain is built from TRBV4-3 and TRBJ1-2; 8 bases match TRBD1. Germline lookup yields CDR1 LGHNA and CDR2 YSLEER. This CDR3 has 13 residues. The J segment lost 4 bases and the V segment lost 5 bases, leaving 3 bases of the junction unmatched. The CDR3 region is CASSATGGYGYTF. For the CDR3, the DNA is TGCGCCAGCAGCGCAACAGGGGGCTATGGCTACACCTTC.

This chain links TRBV29-1 with TRBJ2-5, with 9 bases identical to TRBD1. The J call is in doubt because the DNA end fits TRBJ2-7 better. In germline, CDR1 is SQVTM, CDR2 ANQGSEA. The CDR3 runs to 13 residues. CDR3 bases: TGCAGCGTTGGAAAAGGACAGGGGTACGAGCAGTACTTC. Its translation is CSVGKGQGYEQYF.

This clone was counted between two and nine times. The chain uses TRBV5-1 and TRBJ2-7, with D possibly being TRBD1 (6 bases). V lost 0 bases to trimming and J lost 5 bases, with 12 bases between them. The CDR3 extends over 14 amino acids. Germline CDR1 SGHRS, CDR2 YFSETQ. For the CDR3, the DNA is TGCGCCAGCAGCTTGGACAGGGTTCTGAACGAGCAGTACTTC. It codes for CASSLDRVLNEQYF.

Points on this clone: Distinct nucleotide sequences in the sample also encode this CDR3. The chain uses TRBV19 and TRBJ2-7; 12 positions match TRBD2. This CDR3 region has 14 residues. The J segment lost 2 bases and the V segment lost 6 bases, leaving 2 bases of the junction unmatched. The germline CDR1 and CDR2 sequences are LNHDA and SQIVND (reference sequence). The CDR3 nucleotides are TGTGCCAGTAGCCGGACTAGCGGGACCTACGAGCAGTACTTC. This sequence encodes CASSRTSGTYEQYF.

A single count supports this clone. The chain links TRBV4-3 to TRBJ1-2; the match to TRBD1 covers 7 bases. CDR1 is LGHNA and CDR2 is YSLEER in the germline V gene. The CDR3 is 13 residues long. After removal of 3 bases from V and 8 bases from J, the junction contained 6 bases not matched to a gene. The CDR3 nucleotides read TGCGCCAGCAGCCAGACAGGGATGGAAGGCTACACCTTC. This encodes CASSQTGMEGYTF.

V usage is TRBV7-8 and J usage is TRBJ1-5; D remains ambiguous. Germline CDR1 is SGHVS and CDR2 is FQNEAQ. The V and J ends lost 1 base and 8 bases respectively, with 6 bases between them. The CDR3 totals 12 residues. CDR3 protein: CASSLGQEPQHF. CDR3 nucleotides: TGTGCCAGCAGCTTAGGCCAGGAGCCCCAGCATTTT.

The V and J genes are TRBV7-9 and TRBJ2-1; 8 nucleotides agree with TRBD2. There are 16 residues in the CDR3. The ends lost 1 base at V and 7 bases at J; junction bases unmatched: 9. Germline V gene data show CDR1 as SEHNR and CDR2 as FQNEAQ (reference sequence). In DNA form, the CDR3 reads TGTGCCAGCAGCTTAGAATACGCGAGCGGGAGAAATGAGCAGTTCTTC. Its protein is CASSLEYASGRNEQFF.

The rearrangement joins TRBV7-2 to TRBJ1-4; D remains unclear. The CDR3 totals 13 residues. CDR1 and CDR2 (germline): SGHTA, FQGNSA. V lost 5 bases to trimming and J lost 10 bases, with 14 bases between them. DNA for the CDR3: TGTGCCAGCAGCGCGAAACCGGGAAGAAAACTGTTTTTT. This gives the protein CASSAKPGRKLFF.

The J gene is TRBJ1-1, the V gene TRBV5-1; 8 nucleotides align to TRBD1. The CDR3 has 15 amino acids. The ends lost 3 bases at V and 3 bases at J; junction bases unmatched: 7. Germline V gives CDR1 SGHRS, CDR2 YFSETQ. The CDR3 DNA reads TGCGCCAGCAGCTCGGACAGGGTGGGTTACACTGAAGCTTTCTTT. Translation: CASSSDRVGYTEAFF.

CDR3 in DNA: TGTGCCAGCAGTTTAGGAGGGTCCGTAGAAGCTTTCTTT. Amino acids: CASSLGGSVEAFF. The chain recombines TRBV28 with TRBJ1-1; D not certain. From germline, CDR1 is MDHEN and CDR2 SYDVKM. The V end was cut by 2 bases, the J end by 8 bases, with 12 bases between. The CDR3 is made up of 13 amino acids.

The chain links TRBV10-3 to TRBJ1-1, with a tentative D call TRBD1 (5 bases). Germline values: CDR1 ENHRY, CDR2 SYGVKD. CDR3 size: 15 residues. V lost 0 bases and J lost 1, with 9 bases in between. CDR3 DNA: TGTGCCATCAGTGAGTCGCGTCAGGGGAACACTGAAGCTTTCTTT. As protein: CAISESRQGNTEAFF.

The rearrangement links TRBV6-1 to TRBJ2-7; 7 positions match TRBD1. V was clipped by 4 bases and J by 2 bases; unmatched bases: 8. There are 15 residues in the CDR3. Per germline, CDR1 MNHNS and CDR2 SASEGT. The CDR3 region has the DNA TGTGCCAGCAGTGCTTTCCGGGACAGTCCCTACGAGCAGTACTTC. It encodes CASSAFRDSPYEQYF.

The chain combines TRBV7-9 with TRBJ2-7; D remains unclear. The germline V and J ends were trimmed by 3 bases and 3 bases, with 15 bases remaining between them. This CDR3 contains 15 residues. Per the germline V gene, CDR1 is SEHNR and CDR2 is FQNEAQ (reference sequence). This CDR3 is CASSFSVADIYEQYF. CDR3 DNA: TGTGCCAGCAGCTTCAGCGTGGCAGATATCTACGAGCAGTACTTC.

The chain uses TRBV4-3 and TRBJ1-2; D perhaps matches TRBD1 (6 bases). CDR1 is LGHNA, CDR2 YSLEER, per germline. V dropped 4 bases and J dropped 3 bases, with 12 bases sitting between them. The CDR3 covers 14 residues. CDR3 coding DNA: TGCGCCAGCAGCCCAGCGGACAGCTACTATGGCTACACCTTC. Its translation is CASSPADSYYGYTF.